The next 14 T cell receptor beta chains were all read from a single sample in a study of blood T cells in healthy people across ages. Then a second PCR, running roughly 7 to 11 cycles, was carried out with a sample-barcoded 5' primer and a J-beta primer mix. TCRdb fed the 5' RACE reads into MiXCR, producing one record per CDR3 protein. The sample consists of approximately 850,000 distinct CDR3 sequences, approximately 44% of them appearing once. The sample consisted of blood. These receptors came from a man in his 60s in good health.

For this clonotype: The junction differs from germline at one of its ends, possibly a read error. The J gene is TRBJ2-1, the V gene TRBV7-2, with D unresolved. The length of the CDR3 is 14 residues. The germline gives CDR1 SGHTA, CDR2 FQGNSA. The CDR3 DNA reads TGTGCCGGCAGCTTAGAACGGACCAACAATGAGCAGTTCTTC. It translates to CAGSLERTNNEQFF.

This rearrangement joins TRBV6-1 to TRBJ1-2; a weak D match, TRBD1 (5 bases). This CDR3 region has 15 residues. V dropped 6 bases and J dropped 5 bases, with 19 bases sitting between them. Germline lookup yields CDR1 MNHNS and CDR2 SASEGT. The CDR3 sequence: CASRSRDSREYGYTF. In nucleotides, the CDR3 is TGTGCCAGCAGGTCCCGGGACTCGCGGGAGTATGGCTACACCTTC.

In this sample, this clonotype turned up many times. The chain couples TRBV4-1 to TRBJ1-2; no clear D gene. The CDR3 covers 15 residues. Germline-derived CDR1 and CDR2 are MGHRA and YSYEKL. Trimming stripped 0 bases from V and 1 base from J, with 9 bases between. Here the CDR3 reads CASSQELGLNYGYTF. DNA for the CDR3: TGCGCCAGCAGCCAAGAATTAGGGCTTAACTATGGCTACACCTTC.

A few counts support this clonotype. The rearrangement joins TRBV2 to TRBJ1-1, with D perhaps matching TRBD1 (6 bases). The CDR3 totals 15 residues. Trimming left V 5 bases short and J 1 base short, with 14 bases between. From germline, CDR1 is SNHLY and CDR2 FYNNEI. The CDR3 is CASSPRPGQNTEAFF. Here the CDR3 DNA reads TGTGCCAGCAGTCCCCGTCCGGGACAGAACACTGAAGCTTTCTTT.

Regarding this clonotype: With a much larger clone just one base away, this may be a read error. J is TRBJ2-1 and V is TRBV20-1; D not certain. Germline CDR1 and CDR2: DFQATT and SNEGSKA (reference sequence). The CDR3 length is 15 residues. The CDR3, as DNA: TGCGGTGCTAGGCCCCTCCAAGGCTCCTACAATGAGCAGTTCTTC. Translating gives CGARPLQGSYNEQFF.

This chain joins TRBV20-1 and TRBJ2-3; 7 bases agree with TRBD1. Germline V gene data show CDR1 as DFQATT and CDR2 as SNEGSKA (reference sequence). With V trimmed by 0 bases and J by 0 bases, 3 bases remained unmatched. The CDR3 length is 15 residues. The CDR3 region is CSAREQGPSTDTQYF. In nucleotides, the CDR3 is TGCAGTGCTAGAGAACAGGGGCCGAGCACAGATACGCAGTATTTT.

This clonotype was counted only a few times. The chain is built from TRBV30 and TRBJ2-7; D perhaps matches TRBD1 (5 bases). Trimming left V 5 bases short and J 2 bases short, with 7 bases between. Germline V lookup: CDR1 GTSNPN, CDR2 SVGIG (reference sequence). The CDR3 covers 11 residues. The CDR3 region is CAWGRAYEQYF. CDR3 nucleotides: TGTGCCTGGGGCAGGGCCTACGAGCAGTACTTC.

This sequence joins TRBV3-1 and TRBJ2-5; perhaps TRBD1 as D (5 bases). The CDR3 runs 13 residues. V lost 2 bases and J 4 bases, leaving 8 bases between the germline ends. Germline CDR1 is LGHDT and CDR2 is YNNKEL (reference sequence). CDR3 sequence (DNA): TGTGCCAGCAGCCAATTCCAGGGAGAGACCCAGTACTTC. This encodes CASSQFQGETQYF.

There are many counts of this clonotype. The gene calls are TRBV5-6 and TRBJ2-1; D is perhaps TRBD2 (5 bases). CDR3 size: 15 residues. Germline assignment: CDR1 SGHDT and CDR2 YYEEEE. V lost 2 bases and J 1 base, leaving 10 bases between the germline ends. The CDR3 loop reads CASSFKGGSYNEQFF. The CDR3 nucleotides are TGTGCCAGCAGCTTTAAAGGAGGTTCCTACAATGAGCAGTTCTTC.

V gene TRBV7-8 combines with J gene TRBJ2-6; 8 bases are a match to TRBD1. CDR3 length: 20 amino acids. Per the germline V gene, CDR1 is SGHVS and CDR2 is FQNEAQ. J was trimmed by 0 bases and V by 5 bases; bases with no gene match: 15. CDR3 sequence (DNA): TGTGCCAGCAGCCCTGGGCCGGACAGGGTGAGACTCTCTGGGGCCAACGTCCTGACTTTC. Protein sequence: CASSPGPDRVRLSGANVLTF.

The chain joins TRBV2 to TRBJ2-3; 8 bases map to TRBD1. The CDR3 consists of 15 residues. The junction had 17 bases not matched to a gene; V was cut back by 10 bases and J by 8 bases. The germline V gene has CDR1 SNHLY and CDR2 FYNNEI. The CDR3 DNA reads TGTGCCACCGGACAGGGAAGGATAGGACAGGGTACGCAGTATTTT. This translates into CATGQGRIGQGTQYF.

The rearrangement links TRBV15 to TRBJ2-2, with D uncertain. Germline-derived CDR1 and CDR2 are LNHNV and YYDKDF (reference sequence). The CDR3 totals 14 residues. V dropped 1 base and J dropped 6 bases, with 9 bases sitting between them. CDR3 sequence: CATSRGAEAGELFF. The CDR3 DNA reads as TGTGCCACCAGCAGAGGGGCCGAGGCCGGGGAGCTGTTTTTT.

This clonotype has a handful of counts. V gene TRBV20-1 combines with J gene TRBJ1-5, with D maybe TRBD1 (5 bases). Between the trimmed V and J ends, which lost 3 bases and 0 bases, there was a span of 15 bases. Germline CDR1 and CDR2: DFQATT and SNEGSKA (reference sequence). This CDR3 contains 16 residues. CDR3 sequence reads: CSASFWDGYSNQPQHF. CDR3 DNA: TGCAGTGCTAGCTTCTGGGACGGATATAGCAATCAGCCCCAGCATTTT.

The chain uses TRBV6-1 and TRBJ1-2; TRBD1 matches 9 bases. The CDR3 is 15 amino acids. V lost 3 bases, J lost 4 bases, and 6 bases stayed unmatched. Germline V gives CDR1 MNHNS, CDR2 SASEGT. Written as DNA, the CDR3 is TGTGCCAGCAGTGAGGGACAGGGTAGCCCCTATGGCTACACCTTC. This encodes CASSEGQGSPYGYTF.